Reported below is one T cell receptor (beta chain). Its antigen is not identified. Using immunoSEQ multiplex PCR, the repertoire was profiled, and TCRdb retains in-frame clones only, with some absent. The repertoire consists of about 170,000 clones, with more than 80% occurring once and the leading ten covering 3.9%. The V gene's germline CDR1 is SEHNR and CDR2 FQNEAQ (reference sequence). This CDR3 region has 13 residues. With 5 bases removed from V and 6 bases from J, the gap between germline ends came to 13 bases. The sample comes from a study of T cell responses to AZD1222 COVID-19 vaccine. Study outcomes and limitations: The CD4 TCRs associated with vaccination extended across spike and predominated at 160-218 and 743-854. Every sample of the repertoires postdated the peak T cell response.

The sequence derives from an adult in good health. The rearrangement uses TRBV7-9 and TRBJ1-1, with D tentatively TRBD1 (5 bases). This material consisted of peripheral blood, taken on day 0 of AZD1222 vaccination. The CDR3 sequence is CASSPFWGAEAFF. The CDR3 DNA reads TGTGCCAGCAGCCCCTTCTGGGGCGCTGAAGCTTTCTTT.